This T cell receptor (beta chain) was retrieved from a study of PD-L1 blockade in urothelial cancer. Study in general: Patients had undergone 0 to 3 prior chemotherapy regimens. Blood analyses occurred 3 weeks (second dose) and 6 weeks post treatment start. Across blood samples, T cells had a median count of approximately 130,000.

Each PCR received spiked synthetic TCR analog templates. The data were produced by immunoSEQ multiplex PCR, yet TCRdb's version contains in-frame clones alone and is incomplete. The sample has around 35,000 clones, approximately 87% seen once; the top ten hold 15% to 18%. Time point defined: pretreatment peripheral blood. The length of the CDR3 is 11 residues. Trimming shortened V by 3 bases and J by 5 bases, and 8 bases separated the two germline ends. CDR1 DFQATT and CDR2 SNEGSKA come from the germline V gene (reference sequence). The sequence was collected from a man aged 55-75 years with urothelial cancer. This sample comprised PBMCs, obtained around atezolizumab (anti-PD-L1) treatment. The gene calls are TRBV20-1 and TRBJ2-7; D perhaps matches TRBD2 (5 bases). The CDR3 here is CSASRRDEQYF. CDR3 in DNA: TGCAGTGCTAGTAGGCGGGACGAGCAGTACTTC.